The present TCR beta chain was sequenced within a study of T cell responses to AZD1222 COVID-19 vaccine. The length of the CDR3 is 16 residues. The V end was cut by 1 base, the J end by 3 bases, with 15 bases between. Germline CDR1 is SGHTA and CDR2 is FQGNSA. Study-level results: The span of vaccine-associated CD4 TCRs extended across spike, with dominance at 160-218 and 743-854.

Method: immunoSEQ multiplex PCR; TCRdb's copy keeps in-frame clones and lacks some. The sample lists roughly 130,000 clones; about nine tenths were seen once. Remarks on this clone: Its matching antigen is unknown.

The source was peripheral blood, collected on day 0 of AZD1222 vaccination. The receptor was isolated from an adult in good health. This sequence joins TRBV7-2 and TRBJ2-5, with D perhaps TRBD1 or TRBD2 (5 bases each). CDR3 protein: CASSLGTGQAEETQYF. Here the CDR3 DNA reads TGTGCCAGCAGCTTAGGAACGGGGCAGGCGGAAGAGACCCAGTACTTC.